These 32 T cell receptor beta chains came from one sample sequenced in a study of response to subunit inactivated influenza vaccine. In TCRdb, the RT-PCR reads were re-called with MiXCR into one record per CDR3 protein. This table holds some 600,000 distinct CDR3 sequences, 12% to 15% found once. Sequencing used PBMCs from blood, obtained 14 days before vaccination. Receptors were obtained from a man aged 45-60 years who received an inactivated influenza vaccine.

This clonotype showed up just once. J is TRBJ2-7 and V is TRBV23-1, with D possibly TRBD1 on 6 matching bases. TRBV23-1 falls under the ORF class, with uncertain function. This CDR3 spans 18 amino acids. V lost 0 bases and J 0 bases, leaving 18 bases between the germline ends. CDR3: CASSQSKEGRGDSYEQYF. The CDR3 DNA sequence: TGCGCCAGCAGTCAATCCAAAGAGGGCAGGGGCGACTCCTACGAGCAGTACTTC.

This clonotype was counted between two and nine times. The chain combines TRBV5-1 with TRBJ2-3, with 11 positions matching TRBD1. Trimming removed 3 bases from V and 4 bases from J; junction bases left unmatched: 1. Germline-derived CDR1 and CDR2 are SGHRS and YFSETQ. This CDR3 contains 14 residues. The CDR3 loop is CASSWGQGADTQYF. In DNA, the CDR3 is TGCGCCAGCAGCTGGGGACAGGGGGCAGATACGCAGTATTTT.

To note about this clonotype: A clone one base away is much larger, so this may be a read error. The CDR3 coding sequence is TGCGCCAGCAGCCCGATAAGGGGGGGGAAAACTGAAGCTCTCTTT. Its protein product is CASSPIRGGKTEALF. The chain uses TRBV4-1 and TRBJ1-1, with D possibly matching TRBD1 (6 bases). The CDR3 totals 15 residues. Germline CDR1 is MGHRA and CDR2 is YSYEKL.

The CDR3 DNA reads TGCAGTGCTAGCACCACTAGCGGGAGCCCAGATACGCAGTATTTT. This codes for CSASTTSGSPDTQYF. The genes are TRBV20-1 and TRBJ2-3; TRBD2 matches 11 bases. Germline V gene data show CDR1 as DFQATT and CDR2 as SNEGSKA (reference sequence). The CDR3 runs 15 residues. With 3 bases clipped from V and 4 bases from J, the junction kept 6 bases outside the gene matches.

Ten or more counts support this clonotype. This sequence joins TRBV4-3 and TRBJ1-4; tentative D call: TRBD1 (5 bases). CDR3 length: 13 residues. The germline CDR1 and CDR2 sequences are LGHNA and YSLEER. V lost 5 bases to trimming and J lost 8 bases, with 12 bases between them. The CDR3 reads CASSDSRGEKLFF. CDR3 DNA sequence: TGCGCCAGCAGCGACTCCCGGGGGGAAAAACTGTTTTTT.

This clonotype occurred a few times. This rearrangement joins TRBV5-1 to TRBJ2-2; the D gene is possibly TRBD2 (6 bases). The CDR3 covers 15 residues. Germline V gene sequence: CDR1 SGHRS, CDR2 YFSETQ. V was shortened by 7 bases and J by 3 bases, with 16 bases between the two germline ends. The CDR3 nucleotides read TGCGCCAGCGGGAAAGAGCGGGCTTACACCGGGGAGCTGTTTTTT. Translating it yields CASGKERAYTGELFF.

This rearrangement joins TRBV9 to TRBJ2-1; 7 nucleotides match TRBD1. CDR3 length: 14 amino acids. The junction had 2 bases not matched to a gene; V was cut back by 4 bases and J by 1 base. The germline gives CDR1 SGDLS, CDR2 YYNGEE. The chain's CDR3 is CASSKGQSYNEQFF. In nucleotides, the CDR3 is TGTGCCAGCAGCAAGGGACAGTCCTACAATGAGCAGTTCTTC.

The sample holds a few counts of this clonotype. The chain combines TRBV29-1 with TRBJ1-1; the D is unclear. CDR1 is SQVTM and CDR2 is ANQGSEA in the germline V gene. V lost 5 bases to trimming and J lost 1 base, with 11 bases between them. The CDR3 contains 13 residues. Here the CDR3 reads CSVHRAGNTEAFF. Written as DNA, the CDR3 is TGCAGCGTTCATAGGGCTGGGAACACTGAAGCTTTCTTT. The full variable domain, rest sourced from reference TRBV29-1 and TRBJ1-1, is SAVISQKPSRDICQRGTSLTIQCQVDSQVTMMFWYRQQPGQSLTLIATANQGSEATYESGFVIDKFPISRPNLTFSTLTVSNMSPEDSSIYLCSVHRAGNTEAFFGQGTRLTVV.

This clonotype appeared many times. The rearrangement joins TRBV15 to TRBJ2-2; TRBD2 matches at 7 bases. Germline trimming cut 1 base from V and 0 bases from J; bases unmatched to any gene: 5. Germline loops: CDR1 LNHNV, CDR2 YYDKDF (reference sequence). There are 17 residues in the CDR3. The CDR3 reads CATSRAGLTANTGELFF. In DNA form, the CDR3 reads TGTGCCACCAGCAGAGCGGGACTAACCGCGAACACCGGGGAGCTGTTTTTT.

This clonotype was detected only a few times. The chain joins TRBV6-2 or TRBV6-3 to TRBJ2-6, with D perhaps TRBD2 (5 bases). V was trimmed by 2 bases and J by 4 bases, leaving 12 bases between them. From germline, CDR1 is MNHEY and CDR2 SVGEGT. CDR3 size: 16 residues. In nucleotides, the CDR3 is TGTGCCAGCAGTTACCCGAGGGCTCTAGGGGCCAACGTCCTGACTTTC. Translating it yields CASSYPRALGANVLTF.

This clonotype was observed a few times. The rearrangement links TRBV11-1 to TRBJ1-6, with D hard to call. In germline, CDR1 is SGHAT, CDR2 FQDESV (reference sequence). This CDR3 spans 14 amino acids. V was pared by 3 bases and J by 9 bases, with 12 bases between. Written as DNA, the CDR3 is TGTGCCAGCAGCTTTCGATCAGACGGTTCACCCCTCCACTTT. It yields the protein CASSFRSDGSPLHF. The variable domain in full, completed from reference TRBV11-1 and TRBJ1-6, reads EAEVAQSPRYKITEKSQAVAFWCDPISGHATLYWYRQILGQGPELLVQFQDESVVDDSQLPKDRFSAERLKGVDSTLKIQPAELGDSAMYLCASSFRSDGSPLHFGNGTRLTVT.

This rearrangement joins TRBV12-3 or TRBV12-4 to TRBJ1-4, with 11 bases fitting TRBD1. The length of the CDR3 is 14 residues. Trimming cost V 8 bases and J 7 bases; bases outside gene matches: 6. This CDR3 is CASAPGTGGEKLFF. In nucleotides, the CDR3 is TGTGCCAGCGCTCCCGGGACAGGGGGTGAAAAACTGTTTTTT.

This clonotype has a handful of counts. The gene calls are TRBV28 and TRBJ2-7, with a weak D call TRBD1 (6 bases). V lost 7 bases and J lost 6, with 13 bases in between. Per the germline V gene, CDR1 is MDHEN and CDR2 is SYDVKM. This CDR3 comprises 12 residues. The CDR3 region has the DNA TGTGCCAGCACTGCGGACAGAATCGAGCAGTACTTC. This sequence encodes CASTADRIEQYF.

The rearrangement joins TRBV12-3 or TRBV12-4 to TRBJ2-6; 8 positions agree with TRBD1. This CDR3 is 20 amino acids long. With V trimmed by 2 bases and J by 2 bases, 14 bases remained unmatched. The CDR3 region has the DNA TGTGCCAGCAGTTTATCAGGACAGGGCGCCTTCCTTGCTGGGGCCAACGTCCTGACTTTC. Its translation is CASSLSGQGAFLAGANVLTF.

This clonotype has more than one count but fewer than ten. The chain links TRBV7-9 to TRBJ2-1; 8 nucleotides line up with TRBD2. This CDR3 spans 12 amino acids. Germline V gives CDR1 SEHNR, CDR2 FQNEAQ (reference sequence). The ends lost 1 base at V and 15 bases at J; junction bases unmatched: 5. The CDR3 loop reads CASSLGVAGRFF. DNA for the CDR3: TGTGCCAGCAGCTTAGGTGTAGCGGGACGGTTCTTC.

This clonotype turned up a few times. This chain joins TRBV7-9 and TRBJ2-5, with 14 bases lining up with TRBD2. V lost 2 bases and J lost 5; bases outside the gene matches: 4. Germline lookup yields CDR1 SEHNR and CDR2 FQNEAQ (reference sequence). The CDR3 extends over 16 amino acids. CDR3 region: CASSLYRLAGGETQYF. CDR3 nucleotides: TGTGCCAGCAGCTTATATCGACTAGCGGGAGGGGAGACCCAGTACTTC.

This clonotype has a handful of counts. The chain couples TRBV7-9 to TRBJ2-3, with D perhaps TRBD1 (6 bases). Between the trimmed V and J ends, which lost 11 bases and 6 bases, there was a span of 27 bases. The germline V gene has CDR1 SEHNR and CDR2 FQNEAQ (reference sequence). CDR3 length equals 16 residues. The CDR3: CAGVQATGFLGDTQYF. The CDR3 DNA is TGTGCCGGAGTTCAGGCGACAGGTTTTCTCGGGGATACGCAGTATTTT. Combining the CDR3 with reference TRBV7-9 and TRBJ2-3 gives the whole variable domain DTGVSQNPRHKITKRGQNVTFRCDPISEHNRLYWYRQTLGQGPEFLTYFQNEAQLEKSRLLSDRFSAERPKGSFSTLEIQRTEQGDSAMYLCAGVQATGFLGDTQYFGPGTRLTVL.

The V and J genes are TRBV20-1 and TRBJ2-7; tentative D call: TRBD1 (6 bases). The CDR3 length is 13 residues. CDR1 and CDR2 from the germline V gene are DFQATT and SNEGSKA (reference sequence). V lost 6 bases to trimming and J lost 2 bases, with 14 bases between them. The CDR3 here is CSAPHREAYEQYF. The CDR3 DNA reads as TGCAGTGCACCCCACAGGGAAGCCTACGAGCAGTACTTC.

V gene TRBV6-2 or TRBV6-3 combines with J gene TRBJ2-1; TRBD1 matches 11 bases. This CDR3 is 18 amino acids long. V trimming: 5 bases; J trimming: 0 bases; junction bases outside the gene matches: 9. Germline CDR1 MNHEY, CDR2 SVGEGT. CDR3 in amino acids: CASSRDRGFSSSYNEQFF. CDR3 nucleotide sequence: TGTGCCAGCAGTAGGGACAGGGGGTTCTCCAGCTCCTACAATGAGCAGTTCTTC.

This clonotype was seen ten or more times. The chain joins TRBV11-2 to TRBJ2-7; 12 bases agree with TRBD2. Germline CDR1 is SGHAT and CDR2 is FQNNGV. The CDR3 has 17 amino acids. V lost 3 bases to trimming and J lost 1 base; unmatched junction nucleotides: 7. The CDR3 loop reads CASSLTSGRGTSYEQYF. For the CDR3, the DNA is TGTGCCAGCAGCTTGACTAGCGGGAGAGGTACATCCTACGAGCAGTACTTC.

V and J are TRBV6-1 and TRBJ2-7, with TRBD1 identical over 7 bases. Germline assignment: CDR1 MNHNS and CDR2 SASEGT. V dropped 6 bases and J dropped 3; count of bases not matched to a gene: 8. The CDR3 is made up of 14 amino acids. CDR3 loop: CASRSPGQVYEQYF. The CDR3 nucleotides read TGTGCCAGCAGATCCCCCGGACAGGTCTACGAGCAGTACTTC.

The chain employs TRBV5-5 and TRBJ2-5, with 15 bases lining up with TRBD2. Germline CDR1 is SGHKS and CDR2 is YYEKEE (reference sequence). The CDR3 is 18 residues long. With V trimmed by 4 bases and J by 4 bases, 11 bases remained unmatched. DNA of the CDR3: TGTGCCAGCAGCAAGGGGACTAGCGGGGGGTCCCTCCCAGAGACCCAGTACTTC. Translation: CASSKGTSGGSLPETQYF.

The J gene is TRBJ2-1, the V gene TRBV7-8, with D tentatively TRBD1 or TRBD2 (5 bases each). The germline gives CDR1 SGHVS, CDR2 FQNEAQ. This CDR3 comprises 13 residues. V lost 5 bases, J lost 5 bases, and 10 bases lay in between. The CDR3 region is CASSEGSNNEQFF. CDR3 nucleotides: TGTGCCAGCAGCGAGGGGAGCAACAATGAGCAGTTCTTC.

This clonotype was counted only a few times. The V call is TRBV5-6, the J call TRBJ2-5; possible D gene TRBD1, 6 bases. Germline loops: CDR1 SGHDT, CDR2 YYEEEE. The length of the CDR3 is 15 residues. Trimming pared 5 bases from V and 5 bases from J, leaving 19 bases between. The CDR3: CASRSTGLNMETQYF. CDR3 sequence (DNA): TGTGCCAGCAGATCGACAGGTCTTAATATGGAGACCCAGTACTTC.

In this sample, this clonotype turned up a few times. This chain joins TRBV20-1 and TRBJ1-4, with D perhaps matching TRBD1 (5 bases). V shed 1 base and J shed 6 bases, with 18 bases lying between them. The germline V gene has CDR1 DFQATT and CDR2 SNEGSKA (reference sequence). There are 16 residues in the CDR3. The chain's CDR3 is CSARGGDLAIDEKLFF. The CDR3 nucleotides are TGCAGTGCTAGAGGGGGCGATCTCGCCATCGATGAAAAACTGTTTTTT.

This clonotype was seen only a few times. The CDR3 protein is CSAGTSSYEQYF. For the CDR3, the DNA is TGCAGTGCGGGGACTAGCTCCTACGAGCAGTACTTC. This rearrangement joins TRBV20-1 to TRBJ2-7; TRBD2 matches 8 bases. Germline-derived CDR1 and CDR2 are DFQATT and SNEGSKA (reference sequence). The V segment lost 6 bases and the J segment 0 bases; nucleotides outside the gene matches: 1. The CDR3 consists of 12 residues.

This clonotype was picked up a small number of times. J is TRBJ2-7 and V is TRBV6-6; unclear D gene. The CDR3 is 12 residues long. CDR1 is MNHNY, CDR2 SVGAGI, per germline (reference sequence). The V and J ends lost 5 bases and 3 bases respectively, with 8 bases between them. CDR3 sequence reads: CASSAQDYEQYF. DNA of the CDR3: TGTGCCAGCAGTGCGCAGGACTACGAGCAGTACTTC.

This clonotype was counted only a few times. The chain couples TRBV28 to TRBJ1-2; D call uncertain. Germline CDR1 is MDHEN and CDR2 is SYDVKM. The CDR3 runs to 12 residues. With 6 bases removed from V and 5 bases from J, the gap between germline ends came to 10 bases. The CDR3 DNA sequence: TGTGCCAGCAGGCGGACGGATTATGGCTACACCTTC. As protein: CASRRTDYGYTF.

Many counts were recorded for this clonotype. The rearrangement joins TRBV28 to TRBJ2-5; no reliable D call. The CDR3 is 12 residues long. V lost 6 bases to trimming and J lost 4 bases, with 9 bases between them. CDR1 and CDR2 from the germline V gene are MDHEN and SYDVKM. The CDR3, as DNA: TGTGCCAGCAGCCATATAAGAGAGACCCAGTACTTC. Amino acid sequence: CASSHIRETQYF.

The chain combines TRBV20-1 with TRBJ2-7; 8 positions match TRBD2. Per germline, CDR1 DFQATT and CDR2 SNEGSKA (reference sequence). The V gene end was trimmed by 6 bases and the J gene end by 1 base; junction bases not matched to a gene: 11. The CDR3 is 15 amino acids. In DNA, the CDR3 is TGCAGTGCCCCAGAGCCGGGACTAGATTCCTACGAGCAGTACTTC. Protein: CSAPEPGLDSYEQYF.

This rearrangement joins TRBV7-8 to TRBJ2-1; the D gene could be TRBD1 or TRBD2 (6 bases each). In germline, CDR1 is SGHVS, CDR2 FQNEAQ. Trimming took 2 bases from V and 6 from J, leaving 14 bases between them. The CDR3 loop spans 15 amino acids. The CDR3 sequence: CASSLQGWGANEQFF. The DNA for the CDR3 is TGTGCCAGCAGCTTACAAGGATGGGGGGCCAATGAGCAGTTCTTC.

This chain joins TRBV9 and TRBJ2-1; D is tentatively TRBD1 or TRBD2 (8 bases each). Germline lookup yields CDR1 SGDLS and CDR2 YYNGEE. The V and J ends lost 3 bases and 9 bases respectively, with 19 bases between them. This CDR3 comprises 15 residues. In DNA, the CDR3 is TGTGCCAGCAGCGCCGGGGGGGCAGGGGGCATTGAGCAGTTCTTC. Encoded protein: CASSAGGAGGIEQFF.